This entry describes one T cell receptor beta chain. The antigen remains undetermined. The data were obtained in a study of cytomegalovirus exposure and HLA in healthy donors. For the study at large: An earlier analysis identified more than 95 million unique TCR beta sequences in 150 million to 200 million T cells.

Vbeta (60) and Jbeta (13) primers were used in the PCR. Only in-frame clones appear in the TCRdb table, and some are missing; sequencing was by immunoSEQ multiplex PCR. The table shows 99,000 or so clones, with under 85% occurring only once. Trimming cost V 1 base and J 5 bases, with 12 bases left between them. Germline V gene lookup returns CDR1 SGHRS and CDR2 YFSETQ. The CDR3 sequence is 14 residues long. The study's findings and limits: A later analysis found TCR association rates differed by HLA locus, highest for DRB1 and lowest for HLA-C.

The specimen sequenced was PBMCs. The V call is TRBV5-1, the J call TRBJ2-5; a weak D match, TRBD1 (5 bases). The source of this sequence is a man aged 18-30 years in good health and CMV-seronegative. The CDR3 here is CASSLQGMRETQYF. For the CDR3, the DNA is TGCGCCAGCAGCTTGCAGGGAATGAGGGAGACCCAGTACTTC.